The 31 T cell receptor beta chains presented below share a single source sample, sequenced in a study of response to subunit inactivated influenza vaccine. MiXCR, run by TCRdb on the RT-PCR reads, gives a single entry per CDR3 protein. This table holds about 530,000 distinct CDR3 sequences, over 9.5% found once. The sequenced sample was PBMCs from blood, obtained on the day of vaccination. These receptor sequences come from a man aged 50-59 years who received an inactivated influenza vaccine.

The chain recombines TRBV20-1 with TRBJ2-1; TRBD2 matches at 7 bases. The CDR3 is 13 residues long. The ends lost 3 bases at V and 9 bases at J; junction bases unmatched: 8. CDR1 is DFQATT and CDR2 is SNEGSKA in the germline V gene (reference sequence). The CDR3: CSASLWEGTEQFF. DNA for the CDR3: TGCAGTGCTAGTTTGTGGGAGGGAACTGAGCAGTTCTTC.

CDR3 amino acids: CATKDASSTDTQYF. CDR3 nucleotide sequence: TGTGCCACCAAGGACGCCTCTAGCACAGATACGCAGTATTTT. The chain uses TRBV15 and TRBJ2-3; D call uncertain. Trimming left V 7 bases short and J 0 bases short, with 11 bases between. The CDR3 runs to 14 residues. Germline CDR1 reads LNHNV; CDR2 reads YYDKDF (reference sequence).

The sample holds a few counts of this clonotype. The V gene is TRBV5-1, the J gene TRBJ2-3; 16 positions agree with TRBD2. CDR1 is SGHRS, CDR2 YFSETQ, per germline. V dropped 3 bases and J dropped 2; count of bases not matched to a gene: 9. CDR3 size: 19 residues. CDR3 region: CASSWTTGLAGGPTDTQYF. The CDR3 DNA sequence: TGCGCCAGCAGCTGGACCACGGGACTAGCGGGGGGGCCCACAGATACGCAGTATTTT. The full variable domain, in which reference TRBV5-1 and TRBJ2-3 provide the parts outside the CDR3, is KAGVTQTPRYLIKTRGQQVTLSCSPISGHRSVSWYQQTPGQGLQFLFEYFSETQRNKGNFPGRFSGRQFSNSRSEMNVSTLELGDSALYLCASSWTTGLAGGPTDTQYFGPGTRLTVL.

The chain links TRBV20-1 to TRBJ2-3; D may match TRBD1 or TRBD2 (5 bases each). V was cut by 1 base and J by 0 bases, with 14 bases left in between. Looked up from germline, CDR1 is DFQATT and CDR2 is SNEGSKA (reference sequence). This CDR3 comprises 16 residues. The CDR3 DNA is TGCAGTGCTAGAGTAGTGGGACGAGGAAGCACAGATACGCAGTATTTT. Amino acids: CSARVVGRGSTDTQYF.

The DNA of the CDR3 is TGTGCCAGCAGCCCTCAATGGGTCCCCGGGGAGCTGTTTTTT. Translating gives CASSPQWVPGELFF. J is TRBJ2-2 and V is TRBV3-1, with D hard to call. V was trimmed by 4 bases and J by 6 bases, leaving 12 bases between them. The CDR3 consists of 14 residues. Per germline, CDR1 LGHDT and CDR2 YNNKEL (reference sequence).

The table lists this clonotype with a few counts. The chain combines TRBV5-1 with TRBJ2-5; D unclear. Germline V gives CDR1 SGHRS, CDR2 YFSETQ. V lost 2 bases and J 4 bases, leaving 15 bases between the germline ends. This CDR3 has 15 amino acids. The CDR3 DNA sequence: TGCGCCAGCAGCTTTTCTGCCTCTCCGGTAGAGACCCAGTACTTC. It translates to CASSFSASPVETQYF.

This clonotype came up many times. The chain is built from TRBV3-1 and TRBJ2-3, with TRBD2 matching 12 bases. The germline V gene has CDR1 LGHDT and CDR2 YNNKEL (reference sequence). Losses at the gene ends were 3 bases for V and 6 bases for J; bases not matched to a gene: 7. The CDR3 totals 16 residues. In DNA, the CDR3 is TGTGCCAGCAGCCAGCACCTAGCGGGAGGGTATGATACGCAGTATTTT. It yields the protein CASSQHLAGGYDTQYF.

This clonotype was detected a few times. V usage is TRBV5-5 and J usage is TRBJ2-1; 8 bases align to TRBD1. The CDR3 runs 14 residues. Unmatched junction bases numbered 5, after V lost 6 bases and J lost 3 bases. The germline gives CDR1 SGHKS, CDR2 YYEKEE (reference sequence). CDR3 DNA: TGTGCCAGCACCCCGACAGGGGTCTACAATGAGCAGTTCTTC. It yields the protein CASTPTGVYNEQFF.

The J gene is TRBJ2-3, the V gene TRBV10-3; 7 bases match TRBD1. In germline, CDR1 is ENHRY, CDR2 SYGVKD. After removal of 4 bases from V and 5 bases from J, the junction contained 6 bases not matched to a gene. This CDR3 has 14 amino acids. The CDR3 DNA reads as TGTGCCATCAGTGCACAGGGGCCGGGAGATACGCAGTATTTT. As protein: CAISAQGPGDTQYF.

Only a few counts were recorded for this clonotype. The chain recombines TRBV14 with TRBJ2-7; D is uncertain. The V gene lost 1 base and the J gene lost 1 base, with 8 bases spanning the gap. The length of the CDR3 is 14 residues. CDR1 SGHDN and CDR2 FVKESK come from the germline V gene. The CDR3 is CASSQAVGSYEQYF. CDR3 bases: TGTGCCAGCAGCCAAGCCGTAGGATCCTACGAGCAGTACTTC.

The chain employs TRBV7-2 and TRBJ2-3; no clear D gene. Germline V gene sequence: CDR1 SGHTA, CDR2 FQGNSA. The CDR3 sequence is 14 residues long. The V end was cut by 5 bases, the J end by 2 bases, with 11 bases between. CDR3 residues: CASSQGRYTDTQYF. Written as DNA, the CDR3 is TGTGCCAGCAGCCAAGGGCGCTACACAGATACGCAGTATTTT.

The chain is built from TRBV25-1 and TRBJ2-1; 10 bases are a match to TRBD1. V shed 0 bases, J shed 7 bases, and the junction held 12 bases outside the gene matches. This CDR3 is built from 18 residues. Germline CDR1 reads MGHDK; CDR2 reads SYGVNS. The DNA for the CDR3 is TGTGCCAGCAGTGAATATTGGTCTGGGACAGGGGCGTCAAATGAGCAGTTCTTC. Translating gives CASSEYWSGTGASNEQFF.

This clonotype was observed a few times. CDR3 bases: TGTGCCAGCAGCTTATCTAGCGGGGTCAACGAGCAGTACTTC. It translates to CASSLSSGVNEQYF. The rearrangement links TRBV7-2 to TRBJ2-7, with 9 bases matching TRBD2. CDR3 length: 14 amino acids. The V gene end was trimmed by 2 bases and the J gene end by 5 bases; junction bases not matched to a gene: 4. CDR1 is SGHTA, CDR2 FQGNSA, per germline.

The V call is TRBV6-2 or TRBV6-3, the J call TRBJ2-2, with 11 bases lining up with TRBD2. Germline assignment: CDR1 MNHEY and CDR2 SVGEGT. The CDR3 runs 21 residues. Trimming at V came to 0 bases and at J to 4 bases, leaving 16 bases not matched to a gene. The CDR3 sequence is CASSYSLAGTSGIGGTGELFF. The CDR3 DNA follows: TGTGCCAGCAGTTACTCGTTAGCCGGGACTAGCGGAATCGGCGGCACCGGGGAGCTGTTTTTT.

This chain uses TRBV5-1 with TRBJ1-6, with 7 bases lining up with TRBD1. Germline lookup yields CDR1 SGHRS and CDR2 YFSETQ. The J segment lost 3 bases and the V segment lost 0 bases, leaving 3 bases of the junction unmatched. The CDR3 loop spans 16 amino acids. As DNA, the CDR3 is TGCGCCAGCAGCTTGGAACAGGGGATCTATAATTCACCCCTCCACTTT. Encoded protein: CASSLEQGIYNSPLHF.

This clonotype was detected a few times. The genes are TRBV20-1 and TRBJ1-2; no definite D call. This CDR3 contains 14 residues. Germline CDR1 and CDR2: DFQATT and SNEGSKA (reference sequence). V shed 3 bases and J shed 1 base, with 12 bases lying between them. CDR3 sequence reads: CSASDTRSNYGYTF. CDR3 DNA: TGCAGTGCTAGTGATACGAGGAGTAACTATGGCTACACCTTC.

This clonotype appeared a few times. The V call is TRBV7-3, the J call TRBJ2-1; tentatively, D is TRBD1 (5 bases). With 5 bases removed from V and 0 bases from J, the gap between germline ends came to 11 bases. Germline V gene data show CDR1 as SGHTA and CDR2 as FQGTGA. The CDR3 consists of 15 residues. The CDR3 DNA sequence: TGTGCCAGCAGCAAGACAGCTACCTCCTACAATGAGCAGTTCTTC. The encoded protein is CASSKTATSYNEQFF.

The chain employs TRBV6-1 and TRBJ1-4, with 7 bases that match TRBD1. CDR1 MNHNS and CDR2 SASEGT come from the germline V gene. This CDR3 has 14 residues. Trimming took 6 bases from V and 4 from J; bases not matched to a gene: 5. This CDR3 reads CASRPQGINEKLFF. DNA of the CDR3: TGTGCCAGCAGACCACAGGGGATTAATGAAAAACTGTTTTTT.

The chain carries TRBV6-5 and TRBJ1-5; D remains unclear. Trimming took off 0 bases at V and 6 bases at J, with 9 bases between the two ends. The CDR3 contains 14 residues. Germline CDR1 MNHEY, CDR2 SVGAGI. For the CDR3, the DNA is TGTGCCAGCAGTTACTCGGGTACGGCTCAGCCCCAGCATTTT. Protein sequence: CASSYSGTAQPQHF.

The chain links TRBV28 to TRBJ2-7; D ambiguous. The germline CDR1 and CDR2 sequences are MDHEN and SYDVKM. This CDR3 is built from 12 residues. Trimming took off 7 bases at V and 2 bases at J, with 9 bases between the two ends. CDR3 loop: CASTRGTYEQYF. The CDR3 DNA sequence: TGTGCCAGCACTCGCGGCACCTACGAGCAGTACTTC. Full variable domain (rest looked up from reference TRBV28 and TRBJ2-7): DVKVTQSSRYLVKRTGEKVFLECVQDMDHENMFWYRQDPGLGLRLIYFSYDVKMKEKGDIPEGYSVSREKKERFSLILESASTNQTSMYLCASTRGTYEQYFGPGTRLTVT.

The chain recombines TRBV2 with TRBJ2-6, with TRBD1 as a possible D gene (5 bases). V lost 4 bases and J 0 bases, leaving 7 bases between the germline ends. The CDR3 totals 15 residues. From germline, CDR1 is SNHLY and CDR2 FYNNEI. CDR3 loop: CASSADSSGANVLTF. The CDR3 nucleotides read TGTGCCAGCAGTGCCGACAGCTCTGGGGCCAACGTCCTGACTTTC.

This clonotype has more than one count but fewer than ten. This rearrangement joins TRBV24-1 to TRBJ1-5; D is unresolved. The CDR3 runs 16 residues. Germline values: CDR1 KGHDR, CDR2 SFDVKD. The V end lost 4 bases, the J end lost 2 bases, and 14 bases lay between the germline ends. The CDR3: CATSDRSSRGNQPQHF. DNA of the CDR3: TGTGCCACCAGTGACCGTTCTTCCCGTGGCAATCAGCCCCAGCATTTT.

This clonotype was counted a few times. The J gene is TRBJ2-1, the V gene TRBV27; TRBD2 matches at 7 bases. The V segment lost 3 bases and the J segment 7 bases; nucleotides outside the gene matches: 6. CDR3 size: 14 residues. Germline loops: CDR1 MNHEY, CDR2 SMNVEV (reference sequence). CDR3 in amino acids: CASSFRREWNEQFF. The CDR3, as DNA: TGTGCCAGCAGTTTTCGGCGGGAGTGGAATGAGCAGTTCTTC.

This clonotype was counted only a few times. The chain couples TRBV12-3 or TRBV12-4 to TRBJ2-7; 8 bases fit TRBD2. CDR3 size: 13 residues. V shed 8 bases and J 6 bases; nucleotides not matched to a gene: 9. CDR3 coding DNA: TGTGCCAGCGGGCTAGCGGGCTCAGCCGAGCAGTACTTC. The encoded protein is CASGLAGSAEQYF.

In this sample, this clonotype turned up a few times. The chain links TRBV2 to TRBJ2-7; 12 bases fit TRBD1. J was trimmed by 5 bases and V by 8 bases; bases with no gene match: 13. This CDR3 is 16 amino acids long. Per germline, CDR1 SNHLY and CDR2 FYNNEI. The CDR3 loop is CASPSSGTGGLDEQYF. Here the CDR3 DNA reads TGTGCCAGCCCGAGCTCCGGGACAGGGGGCCTGGACGAGCAGTACTTC.

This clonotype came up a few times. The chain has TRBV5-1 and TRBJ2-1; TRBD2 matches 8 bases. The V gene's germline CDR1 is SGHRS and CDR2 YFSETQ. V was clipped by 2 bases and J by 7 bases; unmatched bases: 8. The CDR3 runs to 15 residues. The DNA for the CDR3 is TGCGCCAGCAGCTTCCCGGGACTAGGGGAGAATGAGCAGTTCTTC. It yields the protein CASSFPGLGENEQFF.

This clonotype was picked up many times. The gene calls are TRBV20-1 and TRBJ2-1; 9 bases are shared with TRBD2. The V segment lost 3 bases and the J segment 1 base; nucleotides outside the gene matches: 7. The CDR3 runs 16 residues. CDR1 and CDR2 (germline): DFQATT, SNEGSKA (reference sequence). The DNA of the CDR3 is TGCAGTGCTAGTGGCGGGGGGGCCGGTTCCTACAATGAGCAGTTCTTC. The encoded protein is CSASGGGAGSYNEQFF.

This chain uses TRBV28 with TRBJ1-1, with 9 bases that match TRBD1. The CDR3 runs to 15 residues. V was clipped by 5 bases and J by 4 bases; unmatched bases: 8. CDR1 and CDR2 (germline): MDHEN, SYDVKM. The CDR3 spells CASSATGGLGTEAFF. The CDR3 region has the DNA TGTGCCAGCAGTGCGACAGGGGGGTTGGGCACTGAAGCTTTCTTT.

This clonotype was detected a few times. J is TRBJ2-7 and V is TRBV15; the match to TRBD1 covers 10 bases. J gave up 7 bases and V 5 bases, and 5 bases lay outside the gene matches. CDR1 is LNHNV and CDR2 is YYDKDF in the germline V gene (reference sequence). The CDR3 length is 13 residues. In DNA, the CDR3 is TGTGCCACCAGCGAGGGACAGGGGAAGGAGCAGTACTTC. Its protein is CATSEGQGKEQYF.

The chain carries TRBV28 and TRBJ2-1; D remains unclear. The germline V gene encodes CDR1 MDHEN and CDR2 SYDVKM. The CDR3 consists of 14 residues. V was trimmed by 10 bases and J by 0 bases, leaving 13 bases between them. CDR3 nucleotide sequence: TGTGCCACCTTTTTGGTCTCCTCCTACAATGAGCAGTTCTTC. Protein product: CATFLVSSYNEQFF.

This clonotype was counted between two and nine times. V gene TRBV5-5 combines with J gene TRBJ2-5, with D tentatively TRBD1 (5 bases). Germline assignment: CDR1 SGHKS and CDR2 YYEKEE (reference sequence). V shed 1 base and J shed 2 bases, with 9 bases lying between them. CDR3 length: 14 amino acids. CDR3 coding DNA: TGTGCCAGCAGCTTGCCGACAGTACAAGAGACCCAGTACTTC. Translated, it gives CASSLPTVQETQYF.